This TCR beta chain was obtained from a study of cytomegalovirus exposure and HLA in healthy donors. In the PCR, 60 Vbeta and 13 Jbeta primers were used. Method: immunoSEQ multiplex PCR; TCRdb's copy keeps in-frame clones and lacks some. The top ten clones hold 1.1% of a sample with approximately 180,000 clones, more than 70% of them seen once. Findings and caveats of the study: There were 150 or so TCR beta chains listed as cytomegalovirus-associated. The CMV antigen specificity of a few CMV-associated chains was confirmed through in vitro analysis.

The CDR3 has 13 residues. V was shortened by 0 bases and J by 12 bases, with 13 bases between the two germline ends. Germline V gives CDR1 SGDLS, CDR2 YYNGEE. In the case of this clone: Its antigen is not known.

The sequence came from a woman aged 40 to 50 in good health and CMV-seronegative. The specimen was PBMCs. The chain joins TRBV9 to TRBJ2-1; D is unclear. CDR3 sequence (DNA): TGTGCCAGCAGCGTAGAGCCCGCCAGAGGGCAGTTCTTC. Its protein is CASSVEPARGQFF. Drawing the rest from reference TRBV9 and TRBJ2-1, the complete variable domain is DSGVTQTPKHLITATGQRVTLRCSPRSGDLSVYWYQQSLDQGLQFLIQYYNGEERAKGNILERFSAQQFPDLHSELNLSSLELGDSALYFCASSVEPARGQFFGPGTRLTVL.